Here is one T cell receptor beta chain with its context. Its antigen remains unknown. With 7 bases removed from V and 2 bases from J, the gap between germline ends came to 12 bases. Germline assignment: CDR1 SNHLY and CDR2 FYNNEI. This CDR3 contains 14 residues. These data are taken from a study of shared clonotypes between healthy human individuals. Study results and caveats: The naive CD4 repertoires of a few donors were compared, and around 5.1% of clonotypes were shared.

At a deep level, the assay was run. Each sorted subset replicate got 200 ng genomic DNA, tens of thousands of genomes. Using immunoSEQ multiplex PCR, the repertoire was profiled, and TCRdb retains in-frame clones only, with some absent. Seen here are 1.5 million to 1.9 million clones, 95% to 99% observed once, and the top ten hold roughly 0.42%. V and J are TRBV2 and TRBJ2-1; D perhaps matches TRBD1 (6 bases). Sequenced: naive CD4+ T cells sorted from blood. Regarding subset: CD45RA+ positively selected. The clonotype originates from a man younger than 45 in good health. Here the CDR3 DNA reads TGTGCCAGCAAACTAGGGGGTCCCTACAATGAGCAGTTCTTC. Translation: CASKLGGPYNEQFF.